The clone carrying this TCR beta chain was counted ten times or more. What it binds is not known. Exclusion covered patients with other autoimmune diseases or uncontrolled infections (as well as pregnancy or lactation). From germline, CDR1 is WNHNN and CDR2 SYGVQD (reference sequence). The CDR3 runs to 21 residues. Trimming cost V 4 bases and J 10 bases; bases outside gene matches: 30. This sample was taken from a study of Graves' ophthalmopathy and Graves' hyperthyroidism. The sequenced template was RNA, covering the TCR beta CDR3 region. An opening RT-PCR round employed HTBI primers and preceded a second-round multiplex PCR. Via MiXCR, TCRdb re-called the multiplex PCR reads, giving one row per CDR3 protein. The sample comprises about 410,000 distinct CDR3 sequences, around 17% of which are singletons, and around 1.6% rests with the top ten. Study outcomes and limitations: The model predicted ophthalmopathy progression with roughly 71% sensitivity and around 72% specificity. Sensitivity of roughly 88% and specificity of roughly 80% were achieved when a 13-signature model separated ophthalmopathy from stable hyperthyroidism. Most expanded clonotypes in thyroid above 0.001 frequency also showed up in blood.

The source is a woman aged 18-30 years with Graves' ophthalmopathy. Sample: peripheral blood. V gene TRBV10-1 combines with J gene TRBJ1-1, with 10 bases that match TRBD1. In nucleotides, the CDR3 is TGCGCCAGCAGTGGACCCGGAACCGGGACAGGGGCGTGGGGGGGGTATCTGGGAGCTTTCTTT. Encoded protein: CASSGPGTGTGAWGGYLGAFF.